This TCR beta chain appears in the sequencing data of a study of Ad26.COV2.S vaccination and SARS-CoV-2 variants. Sequenced by immunoSEQ multiplex PCR; TCRdb stores in-frame clones only, minus some. The data contain roughly 350,000 clones, around 89% of them seen just once; the ten biggest clones take up roughly 5%. The CDR3 extends over 16 amino acids. V dropped 1 base and J dropped 4 bases, with 14 bases sitting between them. Germline CDR1 LGHNA, CDR2 YNFKEQ. Treatment in this sample: some 19 received Ad26.COV2.S at low or high dose, single or two shots; 5 received placebo; per-sample allocation not given. Sampling happened 63 days after the first vaccine or placebo injection. Expressing Wuhan-strain SARS-CoV-2 spike, an Ad26 vector served as the vaccine.

This TCR was recovered from a person between 18 and 60 years old who received the Ad26.COV2.S COVID-19 vaccine or a placebo. The chain joins TRBV4-2 to TRBJ1-3; weak D call: TRBD1 (6 bases). Sequences were derived from peripheral blood, sampled in a trial of Ad26.COV2.S vaccine versus placebo. CDR3 protein: CASSQGVQGTGNTIYF. The CDR3 nucleotides are TGTGCCAGCAGCCAAGGGGTCCAGGGGACGGGAAACACCATATATTTT.